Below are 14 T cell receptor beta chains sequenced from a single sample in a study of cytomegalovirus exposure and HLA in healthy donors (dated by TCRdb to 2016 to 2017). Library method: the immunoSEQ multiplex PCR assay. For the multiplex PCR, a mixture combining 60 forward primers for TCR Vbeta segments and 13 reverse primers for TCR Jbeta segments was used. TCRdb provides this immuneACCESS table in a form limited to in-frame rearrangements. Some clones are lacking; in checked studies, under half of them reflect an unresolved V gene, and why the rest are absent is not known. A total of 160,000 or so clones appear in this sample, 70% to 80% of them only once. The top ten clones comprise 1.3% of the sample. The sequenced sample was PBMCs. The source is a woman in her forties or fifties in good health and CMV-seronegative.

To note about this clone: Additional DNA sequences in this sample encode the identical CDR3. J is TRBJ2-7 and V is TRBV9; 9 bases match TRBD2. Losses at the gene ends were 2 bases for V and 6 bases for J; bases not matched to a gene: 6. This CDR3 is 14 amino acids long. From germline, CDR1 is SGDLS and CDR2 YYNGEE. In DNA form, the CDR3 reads TGTGCCAGCAGCGTCGGCGGGAGGGGATCCGAGCAGTACTTC. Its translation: CASSVGGRGSEQYF.

CDR3 sequence: CASSYSGGTEAFF. Here the CDR3 DNA reads TGTGCCAGCAGTTACTCGGGGGGCACTGAAGCTTTCTTT. J is TRBJ1-1 and V is TRBV6-6, with D perhaps matching TRBD1 (5 bases). V was cut by 0 bases and J by 4 bases, with 6 bases left in between. This CDR3 has 13 amino acids. The V gene's germline CDR1 is MNHNY and CDR2 SVGAGI (reference sequence).

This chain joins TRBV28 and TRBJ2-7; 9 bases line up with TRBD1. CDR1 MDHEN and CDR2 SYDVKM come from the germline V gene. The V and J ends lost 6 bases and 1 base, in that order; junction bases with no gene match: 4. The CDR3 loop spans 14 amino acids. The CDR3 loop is CASRGTGLSYEQYF. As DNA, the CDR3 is TGTGCCAGCAGGGGGACAGGGCTGTCCTACGAGCAGTACTTC. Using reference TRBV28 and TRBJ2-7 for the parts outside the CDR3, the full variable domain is DVKVTQSSRYLVKRTGEKVFLECVQDMDHENMFWYRQDPGLGLRLIYFSYDVKMKEKGDIPEGYSVSREKKERFSLILESASTNQTSMYLCASRGTGLSYEQYFGPGTRLTVT.

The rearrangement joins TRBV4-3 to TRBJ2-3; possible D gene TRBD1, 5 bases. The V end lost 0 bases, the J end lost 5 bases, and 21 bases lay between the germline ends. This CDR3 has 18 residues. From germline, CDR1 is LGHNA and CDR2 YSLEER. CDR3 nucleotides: TGCGCCAGCAGCCAAGAGGGGTTGGTTCCTACTACAGGAGATACGCAGTATTTT. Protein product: CASSQEGLVPTTGDTQYF.

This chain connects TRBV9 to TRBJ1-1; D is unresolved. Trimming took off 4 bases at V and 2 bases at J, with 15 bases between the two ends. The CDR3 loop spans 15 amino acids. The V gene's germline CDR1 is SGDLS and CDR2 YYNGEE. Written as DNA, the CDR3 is TGTGCCAGCAGCCCGGCGGGCAACTCCAACACTGAAGCTTTCTTT. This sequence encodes CASSPAGNSNTEAFF.

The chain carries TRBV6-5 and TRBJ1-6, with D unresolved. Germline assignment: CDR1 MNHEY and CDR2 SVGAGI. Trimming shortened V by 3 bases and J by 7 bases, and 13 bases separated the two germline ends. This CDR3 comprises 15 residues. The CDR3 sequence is CASSYAASRNSPLHF. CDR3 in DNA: TGTGCCAGCAGTTATGCGGCCAGCAGAAATTCACCCCTCCACTTT.

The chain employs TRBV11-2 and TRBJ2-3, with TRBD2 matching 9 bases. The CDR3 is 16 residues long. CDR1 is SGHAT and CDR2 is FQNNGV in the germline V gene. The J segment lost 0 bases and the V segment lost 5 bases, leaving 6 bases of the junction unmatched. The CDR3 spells CASSRSGGRSTDTQYF. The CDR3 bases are TGTGCCAGCAGCCGTAGCGGGGGCAGAAGCACAGATACGCAGTATTTT.

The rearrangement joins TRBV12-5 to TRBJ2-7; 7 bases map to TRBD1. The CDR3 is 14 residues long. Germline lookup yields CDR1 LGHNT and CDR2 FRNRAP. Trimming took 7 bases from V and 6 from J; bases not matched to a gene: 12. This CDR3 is CASARSGTEGEQYF. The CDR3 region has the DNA TGTGCTAGTGCCCGATCCGGGACAGAGGGCGAGCAGTACTTC.

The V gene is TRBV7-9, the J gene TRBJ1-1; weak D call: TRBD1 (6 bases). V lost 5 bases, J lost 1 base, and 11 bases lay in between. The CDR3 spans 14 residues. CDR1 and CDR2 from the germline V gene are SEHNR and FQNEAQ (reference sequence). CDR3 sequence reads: CASSKDSTNTEAFF. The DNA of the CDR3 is TGTGCCAGCAGCAAGGACAGCACGAACACTGAAGCTTTCTTT.

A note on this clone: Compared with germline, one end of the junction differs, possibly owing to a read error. CDR3 residues: CSSSFGRGDEQYF. The CDR3 region has the DNA TGTTCCAGCAGCTTTGGCAGGGGAGACGAGCAGTACTTC. V gene TRBV7-9 combines with J gene TRBJ2-7; perhaps TRBD1 as D (6 bases). The CDR3 is made up of 13 amino acids. The V gene's germline CDR1 is SEHNR and CDR2 FQNEAQ (reference sequence).

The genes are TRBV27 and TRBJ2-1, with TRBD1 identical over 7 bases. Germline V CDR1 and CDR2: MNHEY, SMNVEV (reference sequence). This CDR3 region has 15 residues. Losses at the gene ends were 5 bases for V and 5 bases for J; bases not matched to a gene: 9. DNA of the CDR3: TGTGCCAGCAGTGAAACCGGGACAGCAAACAATGAGCAGTTCTTC. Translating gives CASSETGTANNEQFF.

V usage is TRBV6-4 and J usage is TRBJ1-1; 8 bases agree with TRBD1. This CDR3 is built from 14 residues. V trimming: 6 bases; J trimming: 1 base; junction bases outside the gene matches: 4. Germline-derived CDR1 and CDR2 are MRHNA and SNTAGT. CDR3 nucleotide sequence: TGTGCCAGCAGACAGGGGGGAGCGAACACTGAAGCTTTCTTT. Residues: CASRQGGANTEAFF.

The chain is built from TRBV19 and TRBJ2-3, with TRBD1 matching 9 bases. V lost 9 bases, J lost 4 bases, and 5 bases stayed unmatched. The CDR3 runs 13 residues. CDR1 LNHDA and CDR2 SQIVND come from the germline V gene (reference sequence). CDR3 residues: CASGTGNPDTQYF. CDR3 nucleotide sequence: TGTGCCAGCGGGACAGGGAATCCAGATACGCAGTATTTT.

The CDR3 DNA sequence: TGTGCCAGCAGCAAAAGAGGACAGGCCTACGAGCAGTACTTC. It specifies CASSKRGQAYEQYF. This sequence joins TRBV21-1 and TRBJ2-7; TRBD1 is taken as the D call from the table, unchecked against the DNA. TRBV21-1 is a pseudogene segment. The CDR3 runs to 14 residues.